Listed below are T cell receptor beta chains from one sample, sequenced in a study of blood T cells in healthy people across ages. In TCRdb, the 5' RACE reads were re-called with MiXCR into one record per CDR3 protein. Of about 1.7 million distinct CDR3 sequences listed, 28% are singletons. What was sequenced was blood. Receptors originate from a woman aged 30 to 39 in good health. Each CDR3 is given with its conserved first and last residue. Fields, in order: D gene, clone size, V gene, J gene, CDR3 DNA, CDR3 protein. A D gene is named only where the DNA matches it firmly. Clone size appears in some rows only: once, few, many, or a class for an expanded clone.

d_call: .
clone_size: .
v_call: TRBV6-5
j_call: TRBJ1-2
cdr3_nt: TGTGCCAGTAGACCGACAGAACCCCATGGGGGCTACACCTTC
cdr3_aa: CASRPTEPHGGYTF

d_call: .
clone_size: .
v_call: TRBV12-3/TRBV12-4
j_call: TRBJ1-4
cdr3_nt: TGTGCCAGCAGCCCACAGGAGGAACTGTTTTTT
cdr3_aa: CASSPQEELFF

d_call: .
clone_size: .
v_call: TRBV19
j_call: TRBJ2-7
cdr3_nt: TGTGCCAGTAGTATATCCGGACAGCTCTACGAGCAGTACTTC
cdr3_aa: CASSISGQLYEQYF

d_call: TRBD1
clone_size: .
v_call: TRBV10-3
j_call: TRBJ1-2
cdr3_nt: TGTGCCATCAGTGCCCGACAGGGGAACTATGGCTACACCTTC
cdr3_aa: CAISARQGNYGYTF

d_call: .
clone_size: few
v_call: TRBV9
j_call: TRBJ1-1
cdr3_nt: TGTGCCAGCAGCGTAGAGCCACAGAACACTGAAGCTTTCTTT
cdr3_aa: CASSVEPQNTEAFF

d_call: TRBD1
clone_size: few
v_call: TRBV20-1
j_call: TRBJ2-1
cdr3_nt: TGCAGTGTCTCCGGGACAGGGCAAGCAAGTGAGCAGTTCTTC
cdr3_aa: CSVSGTGQASEQFF

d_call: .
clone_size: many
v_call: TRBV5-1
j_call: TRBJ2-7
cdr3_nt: TGCGCCAGCAGCTTGGAAGACGGGTACAAGCAGTACTTC
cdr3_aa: CASSLEDGYKQYF

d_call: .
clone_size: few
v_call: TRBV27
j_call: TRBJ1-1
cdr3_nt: TGTGCCAGCAGTTTTCGGAGGGCCACTGAAGCTTTCTTT
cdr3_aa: CASSFRRATEAFF

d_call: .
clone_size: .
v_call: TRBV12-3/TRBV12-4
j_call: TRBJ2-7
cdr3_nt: TGTGCCAGCGCTGAGGGGGTGGCCTACGAGCAGTACTTC
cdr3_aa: CASAEGVAYEQYF

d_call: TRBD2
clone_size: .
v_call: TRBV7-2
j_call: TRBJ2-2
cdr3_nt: TGTGCCAGCAGCTTAGTAGGGCGGGGGACCGGGGAGCTGTTTTTT
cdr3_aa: CASSLVGRGTGELFF

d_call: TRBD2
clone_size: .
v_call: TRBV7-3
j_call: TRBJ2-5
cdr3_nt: TGTGCCAGCAGCTCGGGACTACCTACAGAGACCCAGTACTTC
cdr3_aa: CASSSGLPTETQYF

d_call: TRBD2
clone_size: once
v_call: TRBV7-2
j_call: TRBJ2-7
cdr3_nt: TGTGCCAGCAGCTTAGTTGGAGCGGGAGGCCGATTGAGGAATGAGCAGTACTTC
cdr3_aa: CASSLVGAGGRLRNEQYF

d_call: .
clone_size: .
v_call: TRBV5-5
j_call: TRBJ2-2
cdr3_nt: TGTGCCAACAGCTTGGGTCCAGCAATGGCCGGGGAGCTGTTTTTT
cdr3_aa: CANSLGPAMAGELFF

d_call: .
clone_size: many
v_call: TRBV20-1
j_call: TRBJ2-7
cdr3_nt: TGCAGTGCTAGCCCTCAGAACTACGAGCAGTACTTC
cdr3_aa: CSASPQNYEQYF

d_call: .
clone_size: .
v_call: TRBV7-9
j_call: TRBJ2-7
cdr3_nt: TGTGCCAGCAGCTCCTCGGTTAGGCCGGCCTCCTACGAGCAGTACTTC
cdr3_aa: CASSSSVRPASYEQYF

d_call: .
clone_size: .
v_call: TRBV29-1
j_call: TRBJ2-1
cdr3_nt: TGTAGCGTTGATTTGGGGCGGGACGAGCAGTTCTTC
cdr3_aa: CSVDLGRDEQFF

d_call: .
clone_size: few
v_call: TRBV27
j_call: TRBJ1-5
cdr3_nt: TGTGCCAGCAGTCAGCCCCAGCATTTT
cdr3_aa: CASSQPQHF

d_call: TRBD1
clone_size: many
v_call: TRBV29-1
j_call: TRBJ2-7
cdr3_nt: TGCAGCGTCGGACAGGGGGCCCACGAGCAGTACTTC
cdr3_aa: CSVGQGAHEQYF

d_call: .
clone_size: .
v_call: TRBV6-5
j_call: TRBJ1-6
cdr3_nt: TGTGCCAGCACTTCGACAGCGAACAGGGAGTCACCCCTCCACTTT
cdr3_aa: CASTSTANRESPLHF

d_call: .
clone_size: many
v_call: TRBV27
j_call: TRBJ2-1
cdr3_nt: TGTGCCAGCGGAAGTGGGAGAGGGAATGAGCAGTTCTTC
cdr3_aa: CASGSGRGNEQFF

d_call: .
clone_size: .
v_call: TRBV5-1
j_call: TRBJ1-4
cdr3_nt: TGCGCCAGCAGCTTTAGTCAGACCTCTGAAAAACTGTTTTTT
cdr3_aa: CASSFSQTSEKLFF

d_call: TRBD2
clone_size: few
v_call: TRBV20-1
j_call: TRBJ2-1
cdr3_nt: TGCAGTGCTTTACCTTTTAGCGGGAGGTGGGATGAGCAGTTCTTC
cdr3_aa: CSALPFSGRWDEQFF

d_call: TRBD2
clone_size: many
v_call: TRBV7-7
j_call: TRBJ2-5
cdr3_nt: TGTGCCAGCAGCATGAGACTAGCGGAGGGAGAGACCCAGTACTTC
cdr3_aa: CASSMRLAEGETQYF

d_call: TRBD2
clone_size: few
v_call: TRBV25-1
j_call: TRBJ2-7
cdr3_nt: TGTGCCAGCAGTTTCGTTGGGAGGGGCAACGAGCAGTACTTC
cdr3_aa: CASSFVGRGNEQYF

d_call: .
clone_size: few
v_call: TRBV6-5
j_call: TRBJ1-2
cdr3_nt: TGTGCCAGCAGTTACACTGAGCGGAGGCCTCTCACCTTC
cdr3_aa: CASSYTERRPLTF

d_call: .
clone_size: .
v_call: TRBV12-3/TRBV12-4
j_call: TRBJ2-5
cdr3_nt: TGTGCCAGCAGTTTGTCAGGGGCGGGGACCCAGTACTTC
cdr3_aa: CASSLSGAGTQYF

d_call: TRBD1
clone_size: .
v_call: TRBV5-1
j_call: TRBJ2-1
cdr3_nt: TGCGCCAGCAGCTTGACCACAGGGGGCGACGAGCAGTTCTTC
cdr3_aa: CASSLTTGGDEQFF

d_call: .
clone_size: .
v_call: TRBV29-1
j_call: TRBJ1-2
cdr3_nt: TGCAGCGTTGAGTTTAGGGGTGTTTATGGCTACACCTTC
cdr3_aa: CSVEFRGVYGYTF

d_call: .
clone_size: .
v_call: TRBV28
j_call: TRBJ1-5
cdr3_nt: TGTGCCAGTACCTCGGCGACTCGCAATCAGCCCCAGCATTTT
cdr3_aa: CASTSATRNQPQHF

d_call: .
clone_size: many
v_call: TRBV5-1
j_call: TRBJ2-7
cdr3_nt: TGCGCAAGCAGCCTGGAGGACGGGAGCTCCTACGAGCAGTACTTC
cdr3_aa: CASSLEDGSSYEQYF

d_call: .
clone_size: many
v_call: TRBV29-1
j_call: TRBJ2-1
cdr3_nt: TGCAGCGTTGATGACAATGAGCAGTTCTTC
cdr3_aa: CSVDDNEQFF

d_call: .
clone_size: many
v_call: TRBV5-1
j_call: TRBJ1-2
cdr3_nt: TGCGCCAGCAGCGCCAGGGACCTAAGCGATGGCTACACCTTC
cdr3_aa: CASSARDLSDGYTF

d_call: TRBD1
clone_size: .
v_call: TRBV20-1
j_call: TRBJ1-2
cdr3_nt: TGCAGTGCTTCGTCCCGACAGGGGGTCGGGGGCTACACCTTC
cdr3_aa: CSASSRQGVGGYTF

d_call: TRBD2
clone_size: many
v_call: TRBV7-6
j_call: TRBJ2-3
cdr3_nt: TGTGCCAGCAGCTTAGCCCCTAGCGGGATAAGCACAGATACGCAGTATTTT
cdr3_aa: CASSLAPSGISTDTQYF

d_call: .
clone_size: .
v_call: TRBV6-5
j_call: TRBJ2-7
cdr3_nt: TGTGCCAGCAGTTACCAGGGGTCCCACACCTACGAGCAGTACTTC
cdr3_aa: CASSYQGSHTYEQYF

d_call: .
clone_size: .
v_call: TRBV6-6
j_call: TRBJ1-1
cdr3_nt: TGTGCCAGCGGACTCTTGGAGACTGAAGCTTTCTTT
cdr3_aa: CASGLLETEAFF

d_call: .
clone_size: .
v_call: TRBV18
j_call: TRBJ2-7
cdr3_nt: TGTGCCAGCTCACCAATTCGGTATAAGCGCACCTACGAGCAGTACTTC
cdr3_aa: CASSPIRYKRTYEQYF

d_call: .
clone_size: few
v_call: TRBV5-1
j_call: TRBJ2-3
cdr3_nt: TGCGCCAGCAGCTCGGACGGGGCAGCGACGGATACGCAGTATTTT
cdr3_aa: CASSSDGAATDTQYF

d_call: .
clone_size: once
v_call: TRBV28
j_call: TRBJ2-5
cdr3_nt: TGTGCCAGCAGTACACAACACAAGCAGTACTTC
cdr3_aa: CASSTQHKQYF

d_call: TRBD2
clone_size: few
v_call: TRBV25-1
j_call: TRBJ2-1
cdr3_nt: TGTGCCAGCAGTGCTACTAGCGGGAGGGCAAGCTACAATGAGCAGTTCTTC
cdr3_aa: CASSATSGRASYNEQFF

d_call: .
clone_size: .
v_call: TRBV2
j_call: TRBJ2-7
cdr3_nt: TGTGCCACCAATAGACGGGACAACGAACACGAGCAGTACTTC
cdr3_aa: CATNRRDNEHEQYF

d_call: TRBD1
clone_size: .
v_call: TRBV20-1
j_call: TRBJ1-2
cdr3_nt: TGCAGTGCTAGGAAAAGGGGGCAAGTTAGTGGCTACACCTTC
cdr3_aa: CSARKRGQVSGYTF

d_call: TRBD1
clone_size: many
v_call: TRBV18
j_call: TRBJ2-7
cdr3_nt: TGTGCCAGCTCTCGGGGACAGGGGATATCCTACGAGCAGTACTTC
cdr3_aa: CASSRGQGISYEQYF

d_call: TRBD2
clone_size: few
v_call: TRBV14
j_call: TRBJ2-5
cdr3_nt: TGTGCCAGCAGCCGGTCCGGGACTAGCGGGAGTGAGACCCAGTACTTC
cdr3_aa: CASSRSGTSGSETQYF

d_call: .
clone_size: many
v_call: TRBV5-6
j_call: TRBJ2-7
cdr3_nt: TGTGCCAGCAGCTTGGGCGATATCAACGAGCAGTACTTC
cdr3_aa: CASSLGDINEQYF

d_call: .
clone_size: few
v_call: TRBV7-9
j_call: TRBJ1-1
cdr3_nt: TGTGCCAGCAGCTTAATCGCGAACACTGAAGCTTTCTTT
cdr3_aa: CASSLIANTEAFF

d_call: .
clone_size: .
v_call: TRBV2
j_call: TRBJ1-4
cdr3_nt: TGTGCCAGCAGAGCCCCGTCGTCCGCGAGCGGGGAAAAACTGTTTTTT
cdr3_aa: CASRAPSSASGEKLFF

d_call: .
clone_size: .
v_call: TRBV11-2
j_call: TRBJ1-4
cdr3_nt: TGTGCCAGCAGCTTAGGGGCTGGTGGGGTTTTGGGTAATGAAAAACTGTTTTTT
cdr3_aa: CASSLGAGGVLGNEKLFF

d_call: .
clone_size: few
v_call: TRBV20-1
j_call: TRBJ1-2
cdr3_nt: TGCAGTGCTAGAGAATTAACAGGAAACTATGGCTACACCTTC
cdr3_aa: CSARELTGNYGYTF

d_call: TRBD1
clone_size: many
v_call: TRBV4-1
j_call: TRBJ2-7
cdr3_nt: TGCGCCAGCAGCCTTCAGAGTGGACAGGGGCGCGAGCAGTACTTC
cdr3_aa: CASSLQSGQGREQYF

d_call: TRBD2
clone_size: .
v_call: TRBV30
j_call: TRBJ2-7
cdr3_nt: TGTGCCTGGACGCTGACTAGCGGGACATCCTACGAGCAGTACTTC
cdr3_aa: CAWTLTSGTSYEQYF

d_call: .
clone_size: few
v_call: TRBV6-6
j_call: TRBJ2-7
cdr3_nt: TGTGCCAGCAGTTACTCCACAGGCTCCTACAATGAGCAGTACTTC
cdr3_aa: CASSYSTGSYNEQYF

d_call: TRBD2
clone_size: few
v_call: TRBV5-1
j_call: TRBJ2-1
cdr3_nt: TGCGCCAGCAGCTTCGGGCTAGCGGCTGAGCAGTTCTTC
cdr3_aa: CASSFGLAAEQFF

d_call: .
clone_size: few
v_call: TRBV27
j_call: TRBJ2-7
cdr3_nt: TGTGCCAGCGGTTCTGCAGGGCTCTACGAGCAGTACTTC
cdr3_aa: CASGSAGLYEQYF

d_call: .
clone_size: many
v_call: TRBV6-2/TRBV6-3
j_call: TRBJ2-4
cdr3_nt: TGTGCCAGCAGTTACTCGAAGAAGGCGTGGGGTGAAAACATTCAGTACTTC
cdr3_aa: CASSYSKKAWGENIQYF